This T cell receptor (beta chain) was sequenced for a study of shared clonotypes between healthy human individuals. Background on the study: Donors had three CD4 naive, three CD4 memory, two CD8 naive and one CD8 memory plate apiece.

Every donor, a Caucasian adult, lived in Nashville, Tennessee. The repertoire was sequenced with immunoSEQ multiplex PCR; TCRdb's copy has only in-frame clones and lacks some. The data hold over 850,000 clones, with approximately 78% observed a single time. The source is a man aged 18-30 years in good health. Some clones in this sample may be carry-over from other donors' samples. Sequenced material: memory CD4+ T cells from PBMCs. Subset: CD45RA-negative fraction.

The CDR3 coding sequence is TGTGCCAGCAGCCAATATCGGCCCACAGGGAGGGGGTTCAGCCCAGATACGCAGTATTTT. It is translated as CASSQYRPTGRGFSPDTQYF. V is TRBV27 and J is TRBJ2-3, with D possibly TRBD2 on 7 matching bases. Germline V lookup: CDR1 MNHEY, CDR2 SMNVEV (reference sequence). The V gene lost 6 bases and the J gene lost 4 bases, with 32 bases spanning the gap. The CDR3 totals 20 residues.